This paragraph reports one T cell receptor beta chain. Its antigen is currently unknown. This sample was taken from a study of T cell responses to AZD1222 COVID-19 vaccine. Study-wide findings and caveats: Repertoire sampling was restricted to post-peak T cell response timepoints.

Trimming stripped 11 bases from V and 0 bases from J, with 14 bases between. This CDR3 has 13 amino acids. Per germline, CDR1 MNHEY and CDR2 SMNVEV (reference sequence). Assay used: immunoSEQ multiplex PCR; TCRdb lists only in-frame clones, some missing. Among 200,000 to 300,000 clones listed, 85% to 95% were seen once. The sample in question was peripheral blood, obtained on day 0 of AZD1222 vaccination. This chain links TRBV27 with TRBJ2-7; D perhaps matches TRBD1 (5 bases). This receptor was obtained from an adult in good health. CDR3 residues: CAAGPGPSYEQYF. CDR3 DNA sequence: TGTGCCGCAGGGCCAGGGCCCTCCTACGAGCAGTACTTC.